Listed below are T cell receptor beta chains from one sample, sequenced in a study of blood T cells in healthy people across ages. Using its own MiXCR run on the 5' RACE reads, TCRdb lists one record per CDR3 protein. Of around 800,000 distinct CDR3 sequences in the sample, about 53% were seen once. Sequenced sample: blood. The receptor source for this set is a man at least 80 years old in good health. CDR3s leave out the opening cysteine and the closing phenylalanine or tryptophan. The order of the fields is CDR3 protein, J gene, V gene, CDR3 length.

cdr3_aa: ASSYTTASGKTYEQY; j_call: TRBJ2-7; v_call: TRBV6-2/TRBV6-3; cdr3_length: 15
cdr3_aa: ASSVVSLWGTGNSGANVLT; j_call: TRBJ2-6; v_call: TRBV9; cdr3_length: 19
cdr3_aa: ASSLAGVRPRGETQY; j_call: TRBJ2-5; v_call: TRBV7-9; cdr3_length: 15
cdr3_aa: SVVLDKTYEQY; j_call: TRBJ2-7; v_call: TRBV29-1; cdr3_length: 11
cdr3_aa: ASSPRTGRDNEQF; j_call: TRBJ2-1; v_call: TRBV11-2; cdr3_length: 13
cdr3_aa: ASSPEPGQKNSPLH; j_call: TRBJ1-6; v_call: TRBV4-1; cdr3_length: 14
cdr3_aa: ASSEAEGPHQPQH; j_call: TRBJ1-5; v_call: TRBV6-1; cdr3_length: 13
cdr3_aa: SVRGVSTVSEQY; j_call: .; v_call: TRBV29-1; cdr3_length: 12
cdr3_aa: ASSLMVGSNQPQH; j_call: TRBJ1-5; v_call: TRBV27; cdr3_length: 13
cdr3_aa: ASSLALGGYGYT; j_call: TRBJ1-2; v_call: TRBV11-2; cdr3_length: 12
cdr3_aa: ASSLKGGASYEQY; j_call: TRBJ2-7; v_call: TRBV13; cdr3_length: 13
cdr3_aa: AISEGLADPLETQY; j_call: TRBJ2-3; v_call: TRBV10-3; cdr3_length: 14
cdr3_aa: ASSLGVGSNQPQH; j_call: TRBJ1-5; v_call: TRBV5-5; cdr3_length: 13
cdr3_aa: SVSPGTGGNRDAY; j_call: TRBJ2-3; v_call: TRBV29-1; cdr3_length: 13
cdr3_aa: ASSVTGTPSYEQY; j_call: TRBJ2-7; v_call: TRBV9; cdr3_length: 13
cdr3_aa: ASSLAPGSYEQY; j_call: TRBJ2-7; v_call: TRBV5-1; cdr3_length: 12
cdr3_aa: ASSFSPRGEKLF; j_call: TRBJ1-4; v_call: TRBV12-3/TRBV12-4; cdr3_length: 12
cdr3_aa: ASSSGLARNEQF; j_call: TRBJ2-1; v_call: TRBV12-3/TRBV12-4; cdr3_length: 12
cdr3_aa: ASSDDYLTNEQF; j_call: TRBJ2-1; v_call: TRBV6-5; cdr3_length: 12
cdr3_aa: ASSRTSGSPGANVLT; j_call: TRBJ2-6; v_call: TRBV4-1; cdr3_length: 15
cdr3_aa: ASSLWRSYYNEQF; j_call: TRBJ2-1; v_call: TRBV27; cdr3_length: 13
cdr3_aa: ASSVEDRRSPLH; j_call: TRBJ1-6; v_call: TRBV9; cdr3_length: 12
cdr3_aa: ASSKTWTAGANVLT; j_call: TRBJ2-6; v_call: TRBV5-8; cdr3_length: 14
cdr3_aa: ASSQEFVGSGGIRTDTQY; j_call: TRBJ2-3; v_call: TRBV4-2; cdr3_length: 18
cdr3_aa: ASSLGTSRGTDTQY; j_call: TRBJ2-3; v_call: TRBV5-1; cdr3_length: 14
cdr3_aa: ATSDRHAARF; j_call: TRBJ2-1; v_call: TRBV24-1; cdr3_length: 10
cdr3_aa: ASAWTPTYEQY; j_call: TRBJ2-7; v_call: TRBV27; cdr3_length: 11
cdr3_aa: ASSVAYAQY; j_call: TRBJ2-5; v_call: TRBV2; cdr3_length: 9
cdr3_aa: ASSPQGVGNTEAF; j_call: TRBJ1-1; v_call: TRBV18; cdr3_length: 13